The 21 T cell receptor beta chains reported below all come from one sample, sequenced in a study of radiotherapy plus CTLA-4 blockade in lung cancer (dated by TCRdb to 2016 to 2018). Library method: the immunoSEQ multiplex PCR assay. In its TCRdb copy, this immuneACCESS table keeps in-frame sequences only and misses some clones. Where compared with another copy, unresolved V genes explain less than half of these, and the others have no known cause. The sample profile shows about 59,000 clones; roughly 76% of them were found once. In total, the top ten clones hold approximately 8.6% of the sample. Source: peripheral blood, taken from a patient treated with radiotherapy plus ipilimumab. The receptors come from a human donor with non-small cell lung cancer whose response to radiotherapy plus ipilimumab could not be evaluated.

The CDR3 bases are TGTGCCAGCAGCAAACAGGGGGTCGGGACCTACGAGCAGTACTTC. Translated: CASSKQGVGTYEQYF. The V call is TRBV7-2, the J call TRBJ2-7; TRBD1 aligns across 8 bases. Trimming took 5 bases from V and 2 from J; bases not matched to a gene: 8. Germline assignment: CDR1 SGHTA and CDR2 FQGNSA. The length of the CDR3 is 15 residues.

The CDR3 DNA sequence: TGTGCCTCCTTCAAGGGGGTGTCCTACAATGAGCAGTTCTTC. Its protein is CASFKGVSYNEQFF. This chain joins TRBV30 and TRBJ2-1; D possibly corresponds to TRBD1 (6 bases). CDR3 length equals 14 residues. Trimming took 7 bases from V and 1 from J, leaving 14 bases between them. Germline CDR1 and CDR2: GTSNPN and SVGIG (reference sequence).

The chain couples TRBV27 to TRBJ1-2; 12 bases map to TRBD1. J gave up 6 bases and V 6 bases, and 8 bases lay outside the gene matches. The germline CDR1 and CDR2 sequences are MNHEY and SMNVEV (reference sequence). CDR3 size: 15 residues. The CDR3: CASRETGQGANGYTF. The CDR3 coding sequence is TGTGCCAGCAGGGAAACGGGACAGGGGGCTAATGGCTACACCTTC.

V gene TRBV27 combines with J gene TRBJ2-7; D ambiguous. Looked up from germline, CDR1 is MNHEY and CDR2 is SMNVEV (reference sequence). This CDR3 is 15 amino acids long. The ends were cut back, 2 bases at V and 2 bases at J, with 13 bases in the middle. The CDR3 loop is CASSLSLRSTYEQYF. The CDR3 DNA reads TGTGCCAGCAGTTTAAGTTTGCGGAGTACCTACGAGCAGTACTTC.

The chain employs TRBV28 and TRBJ2-5; a possible D gene is TRBD2 (5 bases). Germline V gene sequence: CDR1 MDHEN, CDR2 SYDVKM. The CDR3 is 12 residues long. The V end was cut by 5 bases, the J end by 5 bases, with 9 bases between. This CDR3 reads CASSVRAETQYF. The CDR3 DNA reads TGTGCCAGCAGTGTGCGGGCGGAGACCCAGTACTTC.

The V and J genes are TRBV30 and TRBJ1-4, with D tentatively TRBD1 (6 bases). Trimming shortened V by 5 bases and J by 5 bases, and 12 bases separated the two germline ends. The CDR3 sequence is 13 residues long. Germline loops: CDR1 GTSNPN, CDR2 SVGIG (reference sequence). CDR3 sequence (DNA): TGTGCCTGGGAGACAGGTAAAAATGAAAAACTGTTTTTT. Protein: CAWETGKNEKLFF.

This clone was picked up one time. Other DNA variants within this sample encode the same CDR3. The chain recombines TRBV5-4 with TRBJ2-3; 14 bases are a match to TRBD2. V was pared by 4 bases and J by 4 bases, with 5 bases of the junction left unmatched. The germline gives CDR1 SGHNT, CDR2 YYREEE (reference sequence). The CDR3 runs 16 residues. The CDR3 region has the DNA TGTGCCAGCAGCCCGGGACTAGCGGGAGCGGCAGATACGCAGTATTTT. Amino acid sequence: CASSPGLAGAADTQYF. Looking up the rest from reference TRBV5-4 and TRBJ2-3 gives the full variable domain: ETGVTQSPTHLIKTRGQQVTLRCSSQSGHNTVSWYQQALGQGPQFIFQYYREEENGRGNFPPRFSGLQFPNYSSELNVNALELDDSALYLCASSPGLAGAADTQYFGPGTRLTVL.

V and J are TRBV2 and TRBJ2-4; 7 bases agree with TRBD2. From germline, CDR1 is SNHLY and CDR2 FYNNEI. Trimming cost V 5 bases and J 8 bases; bases outside gene matches: 15. There are 16 residues in the CDR3. The CDR3 sequence is CASSTSLAATGHIQYF. DNA for the CDR3: TGTGCCAGCAGTACTAGTCTAGCGGCCACGGGGCACATTCAGTACTTC.

The chain uses TRBV6-5 and TRBJ1-2; 10 bases line up with TRBD1. CDR1 MNHEY and CDR2 SVGAGI come from the germline V gene. The CDR3 is 13 amino acids. The V and J ends lost 6 bases and 8 bases, in that order; junction bases with no gene match: 6. This chain's CDR3 is CASRGQGNGGYTF. The CDR3, as DNA: TGTGCCAGCAGGGGACAGGGGAACGGGGGCTACACCTTC.

This clone has only a few counts. The J gene is TRBJ1-6, the V gene TRBV30, with D possibly matching TRBD1 (5 bases). V shed 1 base and J shed 2 bases, with 9 bases lying between them. The CDR3 covers 15 residues. The germline CDR1 and CDR2 sequences are GTSNPN and SVGIG (reference sequence). This chain's CDR3 is CAWSDRKTYNSPLHF. CDR3 DNA: TGTGCCTGGAGTGACAGGAAAACCTATAATTCACCCCTCCACTTT.

CDR3 DNA: TGTGCCTGGAGTGCTGGCCAGAATTCACCCCTCCACTTT. As protein: CAWSAGQNSPLHF. V gene TRBV30 combines with J gene TRBJ1-6; D remains ambiguous. The V end lost 1 base, the J end lost 7 bases, and 8 bases lay between the germline ends. This CDR3 spans 13 amino acids. The germline CDR1 and CDR2 sequences are GTSNPN and SVGIG (reference sequence).

The genes are TRBV4-2 and TRBJ2-7; 9 nucleotides align to TRBD2. J was trimmed by 1 base and V by 0 bases; bases with no gene match: 10. The CDR3 has 18 residues. Germline-derived CDR1 and CDR2 are LGHNA and YNFKEQ. CDR3 residues: CASSQDPLGSGGSYEQYF. CDR3 nucleotide sequence: TGTGCCAGCAGCCAAGATCCCTTGGGTAGCGGGGGATCCTACGAGCAGTACTTC.

The chain joins TRBV27 to TRBJ1-1, with 10 bases lining up with TRBD1. Trimming removed 7 bases from V and 5 bases from J; junction bases left unmatched: 4. The V gene's germline CDR1 is MNHEY and CDR2 SMNVEV (reference sequence). This CDR3 spans 13 amino acids. DNA for the CDR3: TGTGCCAGCAACCGGGACAGGGGAACTGAAGCTTTCTTT. Amino acids: CASNRDRGTEAFF.

The V gene is TRBV7-3, the J gene TRBJ2-7; 8 bases map to TRBD2. The germline V gene has CDR1 SGHTA and CDR2 FQGTGA. With V trimmed by 4 bases and J by 6 bases, 8 bases remained unmatched. The CDR3 has 14 amino acids. The CDR3 nucleotides are TGTGCCAGCAGCTCCGGGGGGGGAGTGGGCGAGCAGTACTTC. The encoded protein is CASSSGGGVGEQYF. The whole variable domain, filled in from reference TRBV7-3 and TRBJ2-7, reads GAGVSQTPSNKVTEKGKYVELRCDPISGHTALYWYRQSLGQGPEFLIYFQGTGAADDSGLPNDRFFAVRPEGSVSTLKIQRTERGDSAVYLCASSSGGGVGEQYFGPGTRLTVT.

The CDR3 coding sequence is TGCGCCAGCAGCCAAGTGTGGACAGGCGGACACACCGGGGAGCTGTTTTTT. It codes for CASSQVWTGGHTGELFF. The rearrangement uses TRBV4-3 and TRBJ2-2; TRBD1 matches at 7 bases. CDR1 is LGHNA, CDR2 YSLEER, per germline. This CDR3 is 17 amino acids long. V dropped 1 base and J dropped 3; count of bases not matched to a gene: 8.

The V gene is TRBV11-3, the J gene TRBJ2-7, with 7 bases identical to TRBD1. The CDR3 extends over 14 amino acids. CDR1 is SGHNT, CDR2 YENEEA, per germline. With 0 bases clipped from V and 12 bases from J, the junction kept 11 bases outside the gene matches. CDR3 amino acids: CASSLDGTAMDSYF. In DNA, the CDR3 is TGTGCCAGCAGCTTAGACGGGACAGCTATGGACTCGTACTTC.

The rearrangement joins TRBV2 to TRBJ1-1; D is unresolved. The V gene's germline CDR1 is SNHLY and CDR2 FYNNEI. Trimming cost V 5 bases and J 4 bases, with 11 bases left between them. The CDR3 spans 13 residues. Here the CDR3 reads CASSFGEGTEAFF. The CDR3 DNA reads as TGTGCCAGCAGTTTCGGTGAGGGCACTGAAGCTTTCTTT. Full variable domain (missing parts from reference TRBV2 and TRBJ1-1): EPEVTQTPSHQVTQMGQEVILRCVPISNHLYFYWYRQILGQKVEFLVSFYNNEISEKSEIFDDQFSVERPDGSNFTLKIRSTKLEDSAMYFCASSFGEGTEAFFGQGTRLTVV.

This clone was recorded a few times. This chain links TRBV5-4 with TRBJ2-1; 7 bases map to TRBD2. From germline, CDR1 is SGHNT and CDR2 YYREEE (reference sequence). J lost 0 bases, V lost 4 bases, and 10 bases had no gene match. This CDR3 is 17 amino acids long. CDR3 sequence: CASSRSARGSSYNEQFF. DNA for the CDR3: TGTGCCAGCAGCCGCTCGGCGCGGGGGAGCTCCTACAATGAGCAGTTCTTC. The whole variable domain, filled in from reference TRBV5-4 and TRBJ2-1, reads ETGVTQSPTHLIKTRGQQVTLRCSSQSGHNTVSWYQQALGQGPQFIFQYYREEENGRGNFPPRFSGLQFPNYSSELNVNALELDDSALYLCASSRSARGSSYNEQFFGPGTRLTVL.

The V call is TRBV5-1, the J call TRBJ2-4; a weak D match, TRBD1 (6 bases). The CDR3 is 14 amino acids. Germline lookup yields CDR1 SGHRS and CDR2 YFSETQ. Trimming took off 1 base at V and 5 bases at J, with 10 bases between the two ends. The CDR3 bases are TGCGCCAGCAGCTTGCAGCCAGGGGAAAACATTCAGTACTTC. It encodes CASSLQPGENIQYF.

This chain joins TRBV9 and TRBJ2-2, with TRBD2 matching 10 bases. The germline gives CDR1 SGDLS, CDR2 YYNGEE. The CDR3 is 17 residues long. Trimming removed 0 bases from V and 3 bases from J; junction bases left unmatched: 5. CDR3 in DNA: TGTGCCAGCAGCGTAGCTTGGCTAGCGGGAGACACCGGGGAGCTGTTTTTT. This translates into CASSVAWLAGDTGELFF.

V gene TRBV5-6 combines with J gene TRBJ2-2; 7 positions match TRBD2. There are 18 residues in the CDR3. The germline CDR1 and CDR2 sequences are SGHDT and YYEEEE. J lost 2 bases, V lost 1 base, and 11 bases had no gene match. The CDR3 nucleotides are TGTGCCAGCAGCTTGTATTTTCGGCGGGAGCGAAACACCGGGGAGCTGTTTTTT. This sequence encodes CASSLYFRRERNTGELFF.